What follows is one TCR beta chain and its context. The antigen remains unidentified. The data are from a study of identical twins. Study outcomes and limitations: Memory repertoires showed no such pattern, whereas abundant cord blood beta clonotypes carried fewer insertions.

Via MiXCR, TCRdb re-called the 5' RACE reads, giving one row per CDR3 protein. This table holds some 300,000 distinct CDR3 sequences, 9% to 15% found once. These sequences were also reported in another study, on yellow fever vaccine responses in identical twins.

This receptor was taken from a woman in her late teens or twenties in good health. Sequenced input: CD8+ T cells sorted from blood.

The CDR3 loop is CATSRRVGEQFF. The CDR3 DNA reads TGTGCCACCAGCAGGAGGGTGGGTGAGCAGTTCTTC. The V and J genes are TRBV15 and TRBJ2-1; TRBD2 is a possible D gene (5 bases). Germline CDR1 is LNHNV and CDR2 is YYDKDF (reference sequence). V lost 3 bases, J lost 9 bases, and 9 bases lay in between. The CDR3 has 12 amino acids.